This TCR beta chain was profiled in a study of shared T cell receptors in the human thymus. Sequenced by immunoSEQ multiplex PCR; TCRdb stores in-frame clones only, minus some. The sample shows 600,000 to 900,000 clones, 70% to 90% of them seen only once. V lost 6 bases, J lost 7 bases, and 8 bases stayed unmatched. Germline V gene lookup returns CDR1 SGHDT and CDR2 YYEEEE. The CDR3 is 13 amino acids. Separately, the same data were catalogued under a study of human thymus T cells. That publication notes: Corrective cardiac operations yielded the resected thymus tissue. Across thymic and blood repertoires, the usage of V and J genes appeared to be biased. In unrelated individuals, thymic repertoires overlapped highly, according to related research.

What was sequenced was thymocytes. This clonotype was obtained from a girl under three years old with a congenital heart defect. The rearrangement uses TRBV5-6 and TRBJ2-7, with 9 bases lining up with TRBD1. CDR3 sequence (DNA): TGTGCCAGCAACCAGGGACAGGGAGGTGAGCAGTACTTC. Amino acid sequence: CASNQGQGGEQYF.